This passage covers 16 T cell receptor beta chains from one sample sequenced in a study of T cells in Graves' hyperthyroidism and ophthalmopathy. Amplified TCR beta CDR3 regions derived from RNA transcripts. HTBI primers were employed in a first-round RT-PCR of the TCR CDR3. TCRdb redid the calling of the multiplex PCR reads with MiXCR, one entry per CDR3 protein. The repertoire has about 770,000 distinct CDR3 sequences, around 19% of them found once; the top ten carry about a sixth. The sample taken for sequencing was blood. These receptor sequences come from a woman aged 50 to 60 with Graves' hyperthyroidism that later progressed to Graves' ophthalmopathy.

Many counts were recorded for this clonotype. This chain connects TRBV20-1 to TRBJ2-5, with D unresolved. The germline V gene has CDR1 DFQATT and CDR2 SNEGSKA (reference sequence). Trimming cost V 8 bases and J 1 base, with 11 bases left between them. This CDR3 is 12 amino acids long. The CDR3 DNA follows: TGCAGTCAATCTAGGTTCCAAGAGACCCAGTACTTC. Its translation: CSQSRFQETQYF.

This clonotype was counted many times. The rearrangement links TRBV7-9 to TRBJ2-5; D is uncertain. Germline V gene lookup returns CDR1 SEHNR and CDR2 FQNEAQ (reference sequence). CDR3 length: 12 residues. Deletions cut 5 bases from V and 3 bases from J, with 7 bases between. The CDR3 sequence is CASSPPKETQYF. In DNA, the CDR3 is TGTGCCAGCAGCCCCCCTAAAGAGACCCAGTACTTC.

Written as DNA, the CDR3 is TGCAGTGCTAGAGTTAGGTCAACTAGCACAGATACGCAGTATTTT. This translates into CSARVRSTSTDTQYF. This chain joins TRBV20-1 and TRBJ2-3; D is unclear. Germline CDR1 reads DFQATT; CDR2 reads SNEGSKA (reference sequence). Trimming cost V 1 base and J 0 bases, with 11 bases left between them. The CDR3 covers 15 residues.

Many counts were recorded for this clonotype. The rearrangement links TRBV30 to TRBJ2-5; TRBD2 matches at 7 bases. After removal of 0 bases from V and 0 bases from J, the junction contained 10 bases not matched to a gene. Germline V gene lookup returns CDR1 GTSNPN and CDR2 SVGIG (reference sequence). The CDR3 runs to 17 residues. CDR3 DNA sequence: TGTGCCTGGAGTGTACCATGGGGGGGGGGTTACCAAGAGACCCAGTACTTC. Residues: CAWSVPWGGGYQETQYF.

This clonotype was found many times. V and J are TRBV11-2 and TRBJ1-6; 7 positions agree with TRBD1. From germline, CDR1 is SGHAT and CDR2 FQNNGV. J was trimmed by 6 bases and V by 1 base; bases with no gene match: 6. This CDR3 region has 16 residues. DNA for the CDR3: TGTGCCAGCAGCTTAGTTGTGGGACAGAGTAATTCACCCCTCCACTTT. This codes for CASSLVVGQSNSPLHF.

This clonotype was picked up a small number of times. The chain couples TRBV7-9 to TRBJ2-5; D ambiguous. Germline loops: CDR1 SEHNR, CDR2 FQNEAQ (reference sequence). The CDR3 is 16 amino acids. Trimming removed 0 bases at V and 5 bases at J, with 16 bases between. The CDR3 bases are TGTGCCAGCAGCTTAGCCCCAGGTTCCCTAGGCGAGACCCAGTACTTC. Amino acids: CASSLAPGSLGETQYF.

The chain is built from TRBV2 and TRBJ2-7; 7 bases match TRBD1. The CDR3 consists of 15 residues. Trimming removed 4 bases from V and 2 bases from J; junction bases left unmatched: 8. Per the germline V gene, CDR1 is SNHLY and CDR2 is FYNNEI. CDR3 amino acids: CASSVRRQGAYEQYF. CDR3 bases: TGTGCCAGCAGTGTTCGTCGGCAGGGGGCCTACGAGCAGTACTTC.

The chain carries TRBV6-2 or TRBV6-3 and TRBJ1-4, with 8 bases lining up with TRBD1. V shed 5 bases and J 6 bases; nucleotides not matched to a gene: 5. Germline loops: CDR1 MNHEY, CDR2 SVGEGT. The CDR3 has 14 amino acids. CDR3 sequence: CASSPGGWHEKLFF. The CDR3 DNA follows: TGTGCCAGCAGTCCAGGGGGCTGGCATGAAAAACTGTTTTTT.

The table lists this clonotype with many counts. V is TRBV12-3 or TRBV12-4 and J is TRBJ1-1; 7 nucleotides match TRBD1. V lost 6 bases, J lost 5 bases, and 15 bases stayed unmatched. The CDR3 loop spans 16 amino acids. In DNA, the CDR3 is TGTGCCAGCAGCAAAGGCTACAGGGGAATGTGGACTGAAGCTTTCTTT. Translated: CASSKGYRGMWTEAFF.

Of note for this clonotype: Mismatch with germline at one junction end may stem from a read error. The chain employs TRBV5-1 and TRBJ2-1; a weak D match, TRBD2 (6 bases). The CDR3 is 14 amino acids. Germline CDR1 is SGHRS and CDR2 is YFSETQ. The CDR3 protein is CASSRPGGPSEQFF. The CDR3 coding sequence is TGTGCCAGCAGCCGCCCCGGGGGTCCGAGTGAGCAGTTCTTC.

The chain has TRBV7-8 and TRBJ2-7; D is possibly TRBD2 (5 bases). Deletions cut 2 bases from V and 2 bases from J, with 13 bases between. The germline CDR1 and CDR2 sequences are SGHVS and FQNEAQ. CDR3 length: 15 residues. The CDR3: CASSLSWGATYEQYF. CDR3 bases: TGTGCCAGCAGCTTAAGTTGGGGAGCCACCTACGAGCAGTACTTC.

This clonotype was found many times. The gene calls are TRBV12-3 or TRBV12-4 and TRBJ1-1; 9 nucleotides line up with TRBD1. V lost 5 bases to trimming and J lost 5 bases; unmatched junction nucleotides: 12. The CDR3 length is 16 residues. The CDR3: CASSPHLGGQGTEAFF. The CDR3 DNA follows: TGTGCCAGCAGTCCCCATTTGGGGGGACAGGGAACTGAAGCTTTCTTT.

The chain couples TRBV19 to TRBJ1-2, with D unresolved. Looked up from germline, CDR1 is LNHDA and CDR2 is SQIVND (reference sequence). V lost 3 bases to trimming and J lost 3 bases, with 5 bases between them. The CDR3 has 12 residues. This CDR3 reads CASSISDYGYTF. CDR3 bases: TGTGCCAGTAGTATCAGTGACTATGGCTACACCTTC.

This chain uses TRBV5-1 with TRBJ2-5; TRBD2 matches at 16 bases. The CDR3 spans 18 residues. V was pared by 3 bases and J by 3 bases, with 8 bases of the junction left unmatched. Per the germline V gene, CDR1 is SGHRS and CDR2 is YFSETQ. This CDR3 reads CASSSGTSGGAKEETQYF. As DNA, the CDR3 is TGCGCCAGCAGCTCCGGGACTAGCGGGGGGGCCAAGGAAGAGACCCAGTACTTC.

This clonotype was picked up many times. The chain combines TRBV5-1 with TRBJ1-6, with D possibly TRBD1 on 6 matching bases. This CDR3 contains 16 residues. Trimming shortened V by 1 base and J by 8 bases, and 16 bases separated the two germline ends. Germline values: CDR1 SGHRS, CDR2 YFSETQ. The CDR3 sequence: CASSLHTGFGDSPLHF. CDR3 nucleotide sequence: TGCGCCAGCAGCTTGCACACAGGGTTCGGGGATTCACCCCTCCACTTT.

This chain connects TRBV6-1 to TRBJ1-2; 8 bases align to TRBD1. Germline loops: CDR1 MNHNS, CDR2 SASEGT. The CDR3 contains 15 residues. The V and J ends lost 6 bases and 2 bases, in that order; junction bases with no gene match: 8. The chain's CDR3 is CASRSAGQDNYGYTF. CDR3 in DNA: TGTGCCAGCAGGAGTGCGGGACAGGACAACTATGGCTACACCTTC.